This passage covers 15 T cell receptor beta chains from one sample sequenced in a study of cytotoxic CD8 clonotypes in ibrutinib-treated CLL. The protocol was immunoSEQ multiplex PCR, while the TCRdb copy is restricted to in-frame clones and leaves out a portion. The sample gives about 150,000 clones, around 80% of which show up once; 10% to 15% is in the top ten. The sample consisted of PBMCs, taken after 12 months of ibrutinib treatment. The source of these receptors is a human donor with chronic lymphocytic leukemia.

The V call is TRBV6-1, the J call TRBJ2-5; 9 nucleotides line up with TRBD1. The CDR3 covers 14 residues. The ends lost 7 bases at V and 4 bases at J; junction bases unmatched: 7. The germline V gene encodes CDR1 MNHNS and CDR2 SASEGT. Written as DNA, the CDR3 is TGTGCCAGCAACCCGACAGGGGGAGGAGAGACCCAGTACTTC. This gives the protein CASNPTGGGETQYF.

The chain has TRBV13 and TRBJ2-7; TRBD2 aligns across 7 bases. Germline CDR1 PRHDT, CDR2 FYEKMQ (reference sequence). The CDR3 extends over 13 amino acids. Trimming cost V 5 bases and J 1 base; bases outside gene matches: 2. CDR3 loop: CASSDSGSYEQYF. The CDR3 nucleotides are TGTGCCAGCAGCGATAGCGGGTCCTACGAGCAGTACTTC.

CDR3 region: CASSLDRNQPQHF. CDR3 bases: TGTGCCAGCAGTCTAGACCGCAATCAGCCCCAGCATTTT. The chain joins TRBV6-5 to TRBJ1-5; D is unclear. The CDR3 runs to 13 residues. Deletions cut 5 bases from V and 2 bases from J, with 7 bases between. Germline V CDR1 and CDR2: MNHEY, SVGAGI.

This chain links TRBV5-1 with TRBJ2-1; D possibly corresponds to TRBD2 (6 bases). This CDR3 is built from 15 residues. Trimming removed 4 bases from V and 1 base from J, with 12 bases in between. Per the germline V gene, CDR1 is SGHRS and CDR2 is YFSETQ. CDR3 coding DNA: TGCGCCAGCAGCATACTAGCTCAGTCCTACAATGAGCAGTTCTTC. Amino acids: CASSILAQSYNEQFF.

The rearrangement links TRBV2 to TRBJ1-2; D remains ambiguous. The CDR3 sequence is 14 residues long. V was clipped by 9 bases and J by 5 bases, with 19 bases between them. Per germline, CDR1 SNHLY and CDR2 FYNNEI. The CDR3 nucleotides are TGTGCCAGACACCGGGTCCTCGGGGTTTATGGCTACACCTTC. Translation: CARHRVLGVYGYTF.

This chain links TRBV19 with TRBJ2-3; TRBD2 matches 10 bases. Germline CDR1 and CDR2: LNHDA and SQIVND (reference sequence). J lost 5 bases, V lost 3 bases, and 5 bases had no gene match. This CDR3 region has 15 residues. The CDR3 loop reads CASSILLAGQDTQYF. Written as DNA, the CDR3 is TGTGCCAGTAGTATTTTACTAGCGGGACAAGATACGCAGTATTTT.

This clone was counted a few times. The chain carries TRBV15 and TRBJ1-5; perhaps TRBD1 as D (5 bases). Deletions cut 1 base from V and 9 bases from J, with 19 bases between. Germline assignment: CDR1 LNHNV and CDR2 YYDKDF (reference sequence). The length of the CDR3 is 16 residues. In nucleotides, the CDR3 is TGTGCCACCAGCAGAGGGGCCCCAGGGAGCCGGTCGCCCCAGCATTTT. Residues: CATSRGAPGSRSPQHF.

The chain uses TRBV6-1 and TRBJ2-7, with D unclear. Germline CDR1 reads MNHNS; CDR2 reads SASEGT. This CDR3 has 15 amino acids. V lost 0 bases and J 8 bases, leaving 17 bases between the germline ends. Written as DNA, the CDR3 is TGTGCCAGCAGTGAAGCAGGCAGCCCATATACGAAGCAGTACTTC. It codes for CASSEAGSPYTKQYF.

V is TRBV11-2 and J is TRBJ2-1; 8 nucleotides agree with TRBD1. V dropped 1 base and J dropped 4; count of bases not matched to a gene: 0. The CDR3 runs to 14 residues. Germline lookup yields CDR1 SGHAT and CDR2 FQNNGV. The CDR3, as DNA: TGTGCCAGCAGCTTAGGGACAGGGTACAATGAGCAGTTCTTC. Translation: CASSLGTGYNEQFF.

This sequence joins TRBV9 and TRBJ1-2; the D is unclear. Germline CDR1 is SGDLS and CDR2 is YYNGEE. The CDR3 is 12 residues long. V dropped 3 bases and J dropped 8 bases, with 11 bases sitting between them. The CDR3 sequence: CASSAPRTGYTF. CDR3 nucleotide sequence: TGTGCCAGCAGCGCCCCCAGGACGGGCTACACCTTC.

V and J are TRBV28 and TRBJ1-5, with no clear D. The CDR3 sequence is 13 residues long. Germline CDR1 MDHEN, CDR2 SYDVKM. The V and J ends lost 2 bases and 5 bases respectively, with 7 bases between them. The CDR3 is CASSLGVYQPQHF. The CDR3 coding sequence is TGTGCCAGCAGTTTAGGGGTTTATCAGCCCCAGCATTTT.

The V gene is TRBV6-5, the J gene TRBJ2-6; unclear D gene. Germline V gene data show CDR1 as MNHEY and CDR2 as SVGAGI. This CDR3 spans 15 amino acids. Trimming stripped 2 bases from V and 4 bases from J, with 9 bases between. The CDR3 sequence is CASSYVWGGANVLTF. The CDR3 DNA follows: TGTGCCAGCAGTTACGTGTGGGGAGGGGCCAACGTCCTGACTTTC.

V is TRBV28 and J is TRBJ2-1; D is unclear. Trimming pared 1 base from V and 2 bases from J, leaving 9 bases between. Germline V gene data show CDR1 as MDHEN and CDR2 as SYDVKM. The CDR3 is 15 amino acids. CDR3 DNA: TGTGCCAGCAGTTTATCAGATGGACCCTACAATGAGCAGTTCTTC. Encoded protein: CASSLSDGPYNEQFF.

The CDR3 region has the DNA TGTGCCAGCAGTCCCTCTGGCGGTGCCTCCTACAATGAGCAGTTCTTC. Encoded protein: CASSPSGGASYNEQFF. The chain employs TRBV9 and TRBJ2-1; D not resolved. V lost 5 bases and J lost 0, with 15 bases in between. Germline CDR1 is SGDLS and CDR2 is YYNGEE. The length of the CDR3 is 16 residues.

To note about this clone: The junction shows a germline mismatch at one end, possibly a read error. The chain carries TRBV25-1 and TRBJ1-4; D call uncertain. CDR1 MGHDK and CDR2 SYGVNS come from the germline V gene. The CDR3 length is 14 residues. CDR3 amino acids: CTSSGRKRGEKLFF. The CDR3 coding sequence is TGTACCAGCAGTGGACGGAAAAGAGGTGAAAAACTGTTTTTT.